The present T cell receptor (beta chain) was sequenced within a study of shared clonotypes between healthy human individuals. The germline V and J ends were trimmed by 5 bases and 8 bases, with 15 bases remaining between them. The CDR3 loop spans 13 amino acids. The germline CDR1 and CDR2 sequences are SEHNR and FQNEAQ (reference sequence). CD45RO negativity and positive selection for CCR7 defined naive CD8 cells, a population that excluded terminally differentiated effector memory CD45RA+ cells. The donors were all Caucasian adults (living in Nashville, Tennessee). Clones were sequenced by immunoSEQ multiplex PCR, and TCRdb holds only the in-frame ones, with some missing. The sample carries around 1.9 million clones, around 93% recorded once.

The chain joins TRBV7-9 to TRBJ1-2; maybe TRBD1 (6 bases). This clonotype originated in a young man in good health. Some clones in this sample may be carry-over from other donors' samples. Input material: naive CD8+ T cells from PBMCs. CDR3 sequence (DNA): TGTGCCAGCAGCCCCGGGACAATTTGGGGCTACACCTTC. This gives the protein CASSPGTIWGYTF.